Detailed here is one T cell receptor (beta chain). Its antigen is unknown. This sample stems from a study of cytomegalovirus exposure and HLA in healthy donors. This CDR3 contains 14 residues. Trimming cost V 5 bases and J 3 bases; bases outside gene matches: 3. Germline V lookup: CDR1 SGHTA, CDR2 FQGNSA. General study findings and limits: CMV antigen specificity was confirmed in vitro for a few CMV-associated chains. Reports showed the classifier diagnosing cytomegalovirus status with high specificity and sensitivity. Most TCR sequences were uncommon, yet certain public TCRs appeared in many donors. Altogether, 160 or so TCR beta chains were recorded as cytomegalovirus-associated.

Assay: immunoSEQ multiplex PCR; the TCRdb copy retains only in-frame clones and omits some. The sample lists 100,000 to 150,000 clones; around nine tenths were seen once. The sequenced sample was PBMCs. This clonotype was sampled from a man aged 25 to 45 in good health and CMV-seronegative. This chain uses TRBV7-2 with TRBJ2-3, with 9 bases that match TRBD1. In nucleotides, the CDR3 is TGTGCCAGCAGCACCGGGACAGGGACAGATACGCAGTATTTT. Its translation is CASSTGTGTDTQYF. The whole variable domain, remainder taken from reference TRBV7-2 and TRBJ2-3, is GAGVSQSPSNKVTEKGKDVELRCDPISGHTALYWYRQSLGQGLEFLIYFQGNSAPDKSGLPSDRFSAERTGGSVSTLTIQRTQQEDSAVYLCASSTGTGTDTQYFGPGTRLTVL.